These 25 T cell receptor beta chains share one sample of origin, sequenced in a study of cytomegalovirus exposure and HLA in healthy donors. The PCR made use of 60 Vbeta and 13 Jbeta primers. Data came from immunoSEQ multiplex PCR; TCRdb stores just in-frame clones and leaves some out. With 75,000 to 95,000 clones in the sample, the ten largest clones hold roughly 5%. What was sequenced was PBMCs. All receptors come from a man aged 25-45 years in good health and CMV-seronegative.

The chain joins TRBV9 to TRBJ2-2; 8 positions agree with TRBD1. The V segment lost 3 bases and the J segment 3 bases; nucleotides outside the gene matches: 1. The CDR3 contains 14 residues. Germline values: CDR1 SGDLS, CDR2 YYNGEE. The CDR3 loop reads CASSGTGYTGELFF. CDR3 DNA: TGTGCCAGCAGCGGGACAGGGTACACCGGGGAGCTGTTTTTT.

This CDR3 reads CASSEDGGNNSPLHF. CDR3 nucleotide sequence: TGTGCCAGCAGTGAAGATGGGGGGAATAATTCACCCCTCCACTTT. The J gene is TRBJ1-6, the V gene TRBV6-1, with D perhaps TRBD1 (5 bases). CDR1 MNHNS and CDR2 SASEGT come from the germline V gene. The CDR3 sequence is 15 residues long. V lost 1 base and J lost 5, with 9 bases in between.

The J gene is TRBJ2-1, the V gene TRBV4-2; tentatively, D is TRBD2 (6 bases). This CDR3 comprises 17 residues. CDR1 is LGHNA, CDR2 YNFKEQ, per germline. V was trimmed by 1 base and J by 10 bases, leaving 23 bases between them. For the CDR3, the DNA is TGTGCCAGCAGCCAAGCCCGAGGTGGGGGAATAGCGGTAGAGCAGTTCTTC. Translated, it gives CASSQARGGGIAVEQFF.

The chain joins TRBV7-9 to TRBJ1-1, with D possibly TRBD1 on 5 matching bases. Germline V gene lookup returns CDR1 SEHNR and CDR2 FQNEAQ (reference sequence). V lost 5 bases, J lost 4 bases, and 11 bases lay in between. The CDR3 length is 13 residues. The CDR3 region has the DNA TGTGCCAGCAGCCCAGGCAGGGCCACTGAAGCTTTCTTT. Translation: CASSPGRATEAFF. Full variable domain (missing parts from reference TRBV7-9 and TRBJ1-1): DTGVSQNPRHKITKRGQNVTFRCDPISEHNRLYWYRQTLGQGPEFLTYFQNEAQLEKSRLLSDRFSAERPKGSFSTLEIQRTEQGDSAMYLCASSPGRATEAFFGQGTRLTVV.

The CDR3 is CASRPGQTMWNTEAFF. CDR3 DNA sequence: TGCGCCAGCAGACCCGGACAGACGATGTGGAACACTGAAGCTTTCTTT. The chain has TRBV5-1 and TRBJ1-1; TRBD1 might be the D (6 bases). V lost 5 bases to trimming and J lost 1 base, with 18 bases between them. Germline V gene lookup returns CDR1 SGHRS and CDR2 YFSETQ. The length of the CDR3 is 16 residues.

This chain joins TRBV9 and TRBJ2-2, with D hard to call. This CDR3 comprises 12 residues. The germline V gene encodes CDR1 SGDLS and CDR2 YYNGEE. Trimming pared 0 bases from V and 7 bases from J, leaving 4 bases between. The CDR3 DNA sequence: TGTGCCAGCAGCGTAGCCCACGGGGAGCTGTTTTTT. It is translated as CASSVAHGELFF. The full variable domain, its missing parts supplied by reference TRBV9 and TRBJ2-2, is DSGVTQTPKHLITATGQRVTLRCSPRSGDLSVYWYQQSLDQGLQFLIQYYNGEERAKGNILERFSAQQFPDLHSELNLSSLELGDSALYFCASSVAHGELFFGEGSRLTVL.

The chain uses TRBV5-1 and TRBJ2-2, with 11 bases fitting TRBD2. Trimming removed 9 bases from V and 5 bases from J; junction bases left unmatched: 9. Germline V gene lookup returns CDR1 SGHRS and CDR2 YFSETQ. This CDR3 contains 15 residues. Here the CDR3 DNA reads TGCGCCACCCAGAAGACTAGCGGGGCAACCGGGGAGCTGTTTTTT. It encodes CATQKTSGATGELFF.

The rearrangement joins TRBV4-1 to TRBJ1-6; 8 positions match TRBD1. The germline V gene encodes CDR1 MGHRA and CDR2 YSYEKL. Trimming at V came to 3 bases and at J to 10 bases, leaving 8 bases not matched to a gene. This CDR3 has 15 amino acids. CDR3 amino acids: CASSQEDRVRSPLHF. The DNA of the CDR3 is TGCGCCAGCAGCCAGGAGGACAGGGTCCGCTCACCCCTCCACTTT.

The rearrangement links TRBV19 to TRBJ2-7, with 9 bases lining up with TRBD1. Germline values: CDR1 LNHDA, CDR2 SQIVND (reference sequence). J lost 2 bases, V lost 6 bases, and 5 bases had no gene match. The CDR3 has 14 residues. The CDR3 here is CASRTGQGPYEQYF. In DNA, the CDR3 is TGTGCCAGTAGAACGGGACAGGGCCCCTACGAGCAGTACTTC. The full variable domain, completed using reference TRBV19 and TRBJ2-7, is DGGITQSPKYLFRKEGQNVTLSCEQNLNHDAMYWYRQDPGQGLRLIYYSQIVNDFQKGDIAEGYSVSREKKESFPLTVTSAQKNPTAFYLCASRTGQGPYEQYFGPGTRLTVT.

For the CDR3, the DNA is TGTGCCAGCAGCTACGGACAGGGGAGAGGGGCCAACGTCCTGACTTTC. This encodes CASSYGQGRGANVLTF. The chain has TRBV11-3 and TRBJ2-6, with 9 bases identical to TRBD1. V shed 4 bases and J 4 bases; nucleotides not matched to a gene: 5. CDR3 length: 16 residues. CDR1 SGHNT and CDR2 YENEEA come from the germline V gene.

This sequence joins TRBV5-1 and TRBJ1-2, with a possible D match to TRBD1 (5 bases). This CDR3 has 14 amino acids. Germline loops: CDR1 SGHRS, CDR2 YFSETQ. Trimming removed 0 bases from V and 5 bases from J, with 11 bases in between. The CDR3 region is CASSLVAGEYGYTF. CDR3 nucleotide sequence: TGCGCCAGCAGCTTGGTGGCGGGGGAGTATGGCTACACCTTC.

The chain uses TRBV5-6 and TRBJ1-1, with D maybe TRBD1 (6 bases). Per the germline V gene, CDR1 is SGHDT and CDR2 is YYEEEE. The CDR3 covers 14 residues. The ends were cut back, 4 bases at V and 5 bases at J, with 15 bases in the middle. DNA of the CDR3: TGTGCCAGCAGCCGCGGGGGCGCGAGGACTGAAGCTTTCTTT. Encoded protein: CASSRGGARTEAFF. The whole variable domain, filled in from reference TRBV5-6 and TRBJ1-1, reads DAGVTQSPTHLIKTRGQQVTLRCSPKSGHDTVSWYQQALGQGPQFIFQYYEEEERQRGNFPDRFSGHQFPNYSSELNVNALLLGDSALYLCASSRGGARTEAFFGQGTRLTVV.

J is TRBJ1-1 and V is TRBV6-5, with TRBD1 as a possible D gene (6 bases). The CDR3 is made up of 14 amino acids. Trimming stripped 2 bases from V and 6 bases from J, with 13 bases between. Germline loops: CDR1 MNHEY, CDR2 SVGAGI. CDR3 residues: CASSYTPTGSEAFF. CDR3 bases: TGTGCCAGCAGTTACACCCCCACAGGGTCTGAAGCTTTCTTT.

The gene calls are TRBV19 and TRBJ2-2; D perhaps matches TRBD1 (5 bases). This CDR3 spans 17 amino acids. Looked up from germline, CDR1 is LNHDA and CDR2 is SQIVND (reference sequence). Trimming took 3 bases from V and 7 from J, leaving 21 bases between them. CDR3 in DNA: TGTGCCAGTAGTATTACCCACCAATGGGGCGCCGGCGGGGAGCTGTTTTTT. Translated: CASSITHQWGAGGELFF.

The rearrangement links TRBV6-6 to TRBJ2-3; 12 nucleotides agree with TRBD2. The germline V gene encodes CDR1 MNHNY and CDR2 SVGAGI (reference sequence). This CDR3 comprises 16 residues. After removal of 7 bases from V and 0 bases from J, the junction contained 5 bases not matched to a gene. CDR3 protein: CASKTSGRPSTDTQYF. The CDR3, as DNA: TGTGCCAGCAAAACTAGCGGGAGGCCCAGCACAGATACGCAGTATTTT.

This sequence joins TRBV19 and TRBJ1-2; D is undetermined. This CDR3 comprises 15 residues. From germline, CDR1 is LNHDA and CDR2 SQIVND (reference sequence). V gave up 6 bases and J gave up 4 bases, with 18 bases separating them. Here the CDR3 reads CASSPNAEESYGYTF. As DNA, the CDR3 is TGTGCCAGTAGCCCTAATGCTGAGGAGTCCTATGGCTACACCTTC.

The CDR3 loop is CASSIDLAGVYGYTF. DNA for the CDR3: TGTGCCAGTAGTATAGATCTGGCGGGCGTCTATGGCTACACCTTC. The chain couples TRBV19 to TRBJ1-2; D unresolved. Trimming took off 0 bases at V and 4 bases at J, with 12 bases between the two ends. Germline CDR1 LNHDA, CDR2 SQIVND (reference sequence). CDR3 length: 15 residues.

V and J are TRBV9 and TRBJ1-1, with 9 positions matching TRBD1. The CDR3 runs 16 residues. Germline lookup yields CDR1 SGDLS and CDR2 YYNGEE. With V trimmed by 0 bases and J by 5 bases, 8 bases remained unmatched. The DNA of the CDR3 is TGTGCCAGCAGCGTAGCCGGGGACAGGGTGATTACTGAAGCTTTCTTT. This translates into CASSVAGDRVITEAFF.

CDR3 sequence (DNA): TGTGCCAGCAGTGACGGGCTAGCGGGGGGCCAAACCTACGAGCAGTACTTC. Encoded protein: CASSDGLAGGQTYEQYF. This chain links TRBV2 with TRBJ2-5; 11 bases agree with TRBD2. The J call could be wrong; TRBJ2-7 is a better fit for the DNA end. The CDR3 length is 17 residues. Germline lookup yields CDR1 SNHLY and CDR2 FYNNEI.

This chain joins TRBV11-3 and TRBJ1-2; the D is unclear. Germline lookup yields CDR1 SGHNT and CDR2 YENEEA. The V end was cut by 2 bases, the J end by 7 bases, with 11 bases between. The CDR3 consists of 13 residues. Here the CDR3 DNA reads TGTGCCAGCAGCTTAACCTCCGTCGGTGGCTACACCTTC. This codes for CASSLTSVGGYTF.

V is TRBV5-4 and J is TRBJ2-7, with 9 bases lining up with TRBD1. This CDR3 region has 15 residues. Germline-derived CDR1 and CDR2 are SGHNT and YYREEE (reference sequence). J was trimmed by 2 bases and V by 2 bases; bases with no gene match: 5. CDR3 sequence: CASSLGTGRAYEQYF. The CDR3 DNA sequence: TGTGCCAGCAGCTTAGGGACAGGGAGAGCCTACGAGCAGTACTTC. The full variable domain, its missing parts supplied by reference TRBV5-4 and TRBJ2-7, is ETGVTQSPTHLIKTRGQQVTLRCSSQSGHNTVSWYQQALGQGPQFIFQYYREEENGRGNFPPRFSGLQFPNYSSELNVNALELDDSALYLCASSLGTGRAYEQYFGPGTRLTVT.

The J gene is TRBJ2-7, the V gene TRBV6-5; TRBD2 matches at 7 bases. The V segment lost 0 bases and the J segment 0 bases; nucleotides outside the gene matches: 5. The germline V gene encodes CDR1 MNHEY and CDR2 SVGAGI. The CDR3 has 16 amino acids. This CDR3 reads CASSYSLSGSSYEQYF. The CDR3 DNA sequence: TGTGCCAGCAGTTACTCCCTTAGCGGGTCCTCCTACGAGCAGTACTTC.

The chain joins TRBV23-1 to TRBJ2-7; D perhaps matches TRBD2 (5 bases). TRBV23-1 is annotated as an ORF whose role is uncertain. Trimming took 4 bases from V and 0 from J, leaving 19 bases between them. The length of the CDR3 is 17 residues. This chain's CDR3 is CASSPLASNLFSYEQYF. CDR3 nucleotides: TGCGCCAGCAGTCCGCTAGCTTCCAACCTCTTCTCCTACGAGCAGTACTTC.

The chain joins TRBV6-5 to TRBJ1-5, with 7 nucleotides matching TRBD1. The germline V gene has CDR1 MNHEY and CDR2 SVGAGI. V dropped 6 bases and J dropped 3; count of bases not matched to a gene: 5. The CDR3 is 14 amino acids. The CDR3 loop is CASRRQGFNQPQHF. CDR3 DNA sequence: TGTGCCAGCAGACGACAGGGATTCAATCAGCCCCAGCATTTT.

The rearrangement joins TRBV5-1 to TRBJ2-7, with D possibly being TRBD1 (6 bases). Germline V CDR1 and CDR2: SGHRS, YFSETQ. Between the trimmed V and J ends, which lost 0 bases and 6 bases, there was a span of 10 bases. The CDR3 is 13 residues long. Here the CDR3 reads CASSLAGVPEQYF. CDR3 bases: TGCGCCAGCAGCTTGGCAGGGGTCCCCGAGCAGTACTTC.